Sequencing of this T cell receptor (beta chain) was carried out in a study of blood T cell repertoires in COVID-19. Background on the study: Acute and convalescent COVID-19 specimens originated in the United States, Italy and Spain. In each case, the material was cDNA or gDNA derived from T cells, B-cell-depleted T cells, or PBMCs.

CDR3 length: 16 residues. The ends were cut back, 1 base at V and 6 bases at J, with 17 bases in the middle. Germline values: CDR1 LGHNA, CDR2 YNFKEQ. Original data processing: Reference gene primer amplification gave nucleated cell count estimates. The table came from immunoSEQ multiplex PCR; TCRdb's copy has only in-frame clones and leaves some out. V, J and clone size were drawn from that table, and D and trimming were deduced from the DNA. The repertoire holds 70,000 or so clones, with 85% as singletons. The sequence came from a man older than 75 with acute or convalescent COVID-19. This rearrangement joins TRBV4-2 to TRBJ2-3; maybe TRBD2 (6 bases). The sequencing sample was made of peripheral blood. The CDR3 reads CASSQVMGTSPDTQYF. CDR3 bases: TGTGCCAGCAGCCAAGTTATGGGTACTAGCCCCGATACGCAGTATTTT.